This TCR beta chain was recorded in a study of blood T cell repertoires in COVID-19 (TCRdb year 2020). Background on the whole study: Collaborator samples came from the United States, Italy and Spain and covered acute and convalescent phases of COVID-19. A de-identified subject ID, COVID-19 status, age in years and sex were almost always included in the sample metadata. Deeply sampled blood TCRbeta repertoires from subjects exposed to, actively infected with, or recovered from COVID-19 were included in the dataset. Samples came from the ongoing ImmuneRACE study (first 160 participants) plus 1,254 subjects from 6 global collaborators. The repertoires were released in a freely available public database intended as a resource for research on the immune response to SARS-CoV-2. The material from the prospective study consisted of cDNA or gDNA derived from T cells, B-cell-depleted T cells, or PBMCs. HLA class I and class II types, where available, came from metadata supplied by the sample provider rather than from assay-based typing. Study-level results and caveats: The amount of clinical and demographic metadata varied by source and participant and was provided uncurated.

Each collaborating institution followed its own protocols to collect whole blood in K2EDTA tubes. For TCRbeta analysis, collaborators shipped samples in one of three forms: frozen whole blood, isolated PBMCs, or DNA extracted from either of those sample types. Concerning this clone: Its target antigen remains unknown. No clone much larger than this one lies a single base away; base qualities are absent.

TCRbeta CDR3 regions were amplified from genomic DNA by means of the immunoSEQ Assay, a bias-controlled multiplex PCR. Per the authors' processing: The number of nucleated cells in each sample was estimated by amplification of reference gene primers within the assay. To quantify the absolute abundance of each unique TCRbeta CDR3 rearrangement, sequence reads were collapsed and filtered. Productive Simpson clonality was computed per sample as the square root of Simpson's diversity index over productive rearrangements. What TCRdb holds here is the immuneACCESS table cut down to in-frame rearrangements. Part of the clones is not present; checked against another copy, under half of the missing clones reflect an unresolved V gene, and the others are unexplained. V, J and clone size derive from that table, while D and trimming were established from the DNA sequence. This sample has around 160,000 clones in its table, and about four fifths of those were observed once. Roughly 15% of the sample belongs to the ten largest clones.

The CDR3 sequence holds 14 residues, the cysteine and phenylalanine included. Only CDR3 DNA is held: 42 bases, read in frame from base 1. The V end gives up 4 bases and the J end 5 bases, leaving 2 bases in the junction not matched to a gene. CDR1 and CDR2 (SGHRS, YFSETQ) derive from the germline V gene. This sequence was found in a human donor with acute or convalescent COVID-19. The donor label of this sample is uncertain. The sequence links TRBV5-1 to TRBJ1-6; 8 central nucleotides agree with TRBD1. Source material: peripheral blood. This receptor has the CDR3 CASSAGQDNSPLHF. The DNA sequence reads TGCGCCAGCAGCGCGGGACAGGATAATTCACCCCTCCACTTT. Reference TRBV5-1 and TRBJ1-6 genes cover what lies past the CDR3, so the full variable domain is KAGVTQTPRYLIKTRGQQVTLSCSPISGHRSVSWYQQTPGQGLQFLFEYFSETQRNKGNFPGRFSGRQFSNSRSEMNVSTLELGDSALYLCASSAGQDNSPLHFGNGTRLTVT.